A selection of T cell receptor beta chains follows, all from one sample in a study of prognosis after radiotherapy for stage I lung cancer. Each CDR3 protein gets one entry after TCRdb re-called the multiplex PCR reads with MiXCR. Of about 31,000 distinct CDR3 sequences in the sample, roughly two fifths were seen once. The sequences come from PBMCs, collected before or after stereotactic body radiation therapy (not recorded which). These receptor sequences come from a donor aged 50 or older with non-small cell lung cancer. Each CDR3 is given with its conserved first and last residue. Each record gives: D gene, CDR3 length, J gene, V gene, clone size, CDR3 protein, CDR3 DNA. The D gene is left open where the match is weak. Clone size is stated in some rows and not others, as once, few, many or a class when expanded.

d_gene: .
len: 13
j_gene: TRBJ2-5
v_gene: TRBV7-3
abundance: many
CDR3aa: CASSRGSGETQYF
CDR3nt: TGTGCCAGCAGCCGAGGGTCAGGGGAGACCCAGTACTTC

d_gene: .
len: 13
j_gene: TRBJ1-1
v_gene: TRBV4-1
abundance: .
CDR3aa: CASSQREITEAFF
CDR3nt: TGCGCCAGCAGCCAACGGGAGATCACTGAAGCTTTCTTT

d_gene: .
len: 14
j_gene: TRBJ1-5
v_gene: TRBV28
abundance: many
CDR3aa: CASSSRGGNQPQHF
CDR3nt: TGTGCCAGCAGTAGCCGAGGGGGCAATCAGCCCCAGCATTTT

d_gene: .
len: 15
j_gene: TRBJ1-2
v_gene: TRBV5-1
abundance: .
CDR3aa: CASSHGHVVMDGYTF
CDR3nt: TGCGCCAGCAGCCACGGCCATGTAGTAATGGATGGCTACACCTTC

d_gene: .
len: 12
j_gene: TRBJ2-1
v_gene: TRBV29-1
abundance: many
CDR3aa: CSGRHVNNEQFF
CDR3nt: TGCAGCGGGCGTCACGTAAACAATGAGCAGTTCTTC

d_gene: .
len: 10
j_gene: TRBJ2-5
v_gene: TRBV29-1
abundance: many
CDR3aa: CSVREETQYF
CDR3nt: TGCAGCGTTCGGGAAGAGACCCAGTACTTC

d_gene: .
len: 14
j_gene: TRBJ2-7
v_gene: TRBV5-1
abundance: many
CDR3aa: CASSLQASSYEQYF
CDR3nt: TGCGCCAGCAGCTTGCAAGCCTCTAGCTACGAGCAGTACTTC

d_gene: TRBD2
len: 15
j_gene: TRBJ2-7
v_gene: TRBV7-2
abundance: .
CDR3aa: CASGGVGGRLYEQYF
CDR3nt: TGTGCCAGTGGGGGGGTCGGCGGGCGATTGTACGAGCAGTACTTC

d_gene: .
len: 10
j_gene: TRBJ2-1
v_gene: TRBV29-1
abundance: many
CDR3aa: CSALENEQFF
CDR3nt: TGCAGCGCCCTAGAGAATGAGCAGTTCTTC

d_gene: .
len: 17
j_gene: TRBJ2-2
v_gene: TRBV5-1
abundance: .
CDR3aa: CASSLAVVSGNTGELFF
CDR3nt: TGCGCCAGCAGCTTGGCAGTAGTAAGCGGCAACACCGGGGAGCTGTTTTTT

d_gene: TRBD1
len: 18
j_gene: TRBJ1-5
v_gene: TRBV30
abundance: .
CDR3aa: CAWNTTGSAAILNQPQHF
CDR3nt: TGTGCCTGGAACACGACAGGGAGCGCAGCTATTTTAAATCAGCCCCAGCATTTT

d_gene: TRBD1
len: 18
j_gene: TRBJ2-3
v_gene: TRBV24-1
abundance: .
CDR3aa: CATSDSFYRGGSTDTQYF
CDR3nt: TGTGCCACCAGTGATTCTTTTTACAGGGGTGGGTCCACAGATACGCAGTATTTT

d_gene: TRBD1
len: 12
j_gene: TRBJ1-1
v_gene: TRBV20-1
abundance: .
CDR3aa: CSARGDRGTAFF
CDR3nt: TGCAGTGCTCGGGGGGACAGGGGGACAGCTTTCTTT

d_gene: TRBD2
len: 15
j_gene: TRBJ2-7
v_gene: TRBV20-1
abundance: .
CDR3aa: CSARMGLAGGYEQYF
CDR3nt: TGCAGTGCTAGGATGGGACTAGCGGGAGGCTACGAGCAGTACTTC

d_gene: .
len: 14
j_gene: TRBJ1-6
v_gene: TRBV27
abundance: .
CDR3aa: CASRSGLNNSPLHF
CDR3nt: TGTGCCAGCCGCTCGGGACTTAATAATTCACCCCTCCACTTT

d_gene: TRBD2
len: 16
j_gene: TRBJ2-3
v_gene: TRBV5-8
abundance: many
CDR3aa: CASSFLAGEKLDTQYF
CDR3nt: TGTGCCAGCAGCTTTTTGGCGGGAGAGAAATTAGATACGCAGTATTTT

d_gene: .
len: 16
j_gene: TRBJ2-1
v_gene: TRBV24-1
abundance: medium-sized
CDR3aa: CATSDLQGATYNEQFF
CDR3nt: TGTGCCACCAGTGATTTGCAAGGGGCTACCTACAATGAGCAGTTCTTC

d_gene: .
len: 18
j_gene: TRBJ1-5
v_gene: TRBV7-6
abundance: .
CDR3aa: CASSLGPIWGPGNQPQHF
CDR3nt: TGTGCCAGCAGCTTAGGGCCAATCTGGGGGCCGGGCAATCAGCCCCAGCATTTT

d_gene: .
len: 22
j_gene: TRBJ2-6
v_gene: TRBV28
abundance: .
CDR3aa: CASIRGGGRALTGPSGANVLAF
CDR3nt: TGTGCCAGCATACGAGGGGGGGGGAGGGCGCTTACAGGTCCCTCTGGGGCCAACGTCCTGGCTTTC

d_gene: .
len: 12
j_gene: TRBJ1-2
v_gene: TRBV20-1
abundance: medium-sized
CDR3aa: CSAKQGYYGYTF
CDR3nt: TGCAGTGCTAAACAAGGGTACTATGGCTACACCTTC

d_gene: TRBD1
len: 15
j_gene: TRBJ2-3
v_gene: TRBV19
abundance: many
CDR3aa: CASRSGGGRRDTQYF
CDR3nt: TGTGCCAGTAGATCAGGGGGTGGTCGAAGAGATACGCAGTATTTT

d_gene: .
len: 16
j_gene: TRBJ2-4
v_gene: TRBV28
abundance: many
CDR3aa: CASSEVTYLAKNIQYF
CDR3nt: TGTGCCAGCAGTGAGGTGACATACCTAGCCAAAAACATTCAGTACTTC

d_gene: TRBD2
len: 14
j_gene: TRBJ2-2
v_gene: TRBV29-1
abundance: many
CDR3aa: CSASRGGGTGELFF
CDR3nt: TGCAGCGCCTCTCGGGGCGGGGGCACCGGGGAGCTGTTTTTT

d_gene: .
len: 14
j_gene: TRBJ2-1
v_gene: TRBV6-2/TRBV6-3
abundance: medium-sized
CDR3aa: CASAGRRVSNEQFF
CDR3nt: TGTGCCAGCGCCGGTCGAAGGGTTAGCAATGAGCAGTTCTTC

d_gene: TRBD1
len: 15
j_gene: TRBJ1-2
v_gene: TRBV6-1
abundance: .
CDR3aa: CASRREGAWGDGYTF
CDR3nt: TGTGCCAGCAGAAGAGAGGGGGCATGGGGTGATGGCTACACCTTC

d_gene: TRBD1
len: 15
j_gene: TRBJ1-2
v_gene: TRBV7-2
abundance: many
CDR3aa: CASSGRDRGYYGYTF
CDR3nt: TGTGCCAGCAGCGGACGGGACAGGGGATACTATGGCTACACCTTC

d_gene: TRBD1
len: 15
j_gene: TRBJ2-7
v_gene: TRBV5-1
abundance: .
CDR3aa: CASSWGTAGSYEQYF
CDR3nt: TGCGCCAGCAGCTGGGGGACAGCTGGCTCCTACGAGCAGTACTTC

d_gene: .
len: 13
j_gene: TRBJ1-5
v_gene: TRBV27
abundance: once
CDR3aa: CASSEQGTHPQHF
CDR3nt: TGTGCCAGCAGTGAACAGGGAACGCATCCCCAGCATTTT

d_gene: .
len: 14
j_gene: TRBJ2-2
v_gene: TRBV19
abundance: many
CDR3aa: CASSIAVNTGELFF
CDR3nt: TGTGCCAGTTCTATAGCTGTTAACACCGGGGAGCTGTTTTTT

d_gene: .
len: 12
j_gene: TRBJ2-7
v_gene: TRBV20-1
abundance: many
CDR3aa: CSASMGFGEQYF
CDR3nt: TGCAGTGCTTCGATGGGGTTCGGGGAGCAGTACTTC